The sequence of this T cell receptor (beta chain) was determined in a study of blood T cell repertoires in COVID-19. The germline V gene encodes CDR1 SGHTS and CDR2 YDEGEE. The J segment lost 2 bases and the V segment lost 1 base, leaving 6 bases of the junction unmatched. The CDR3 is 15 amino acids. Clones were sequenced by immunoSEQ multiplex PCR, and TCRdb holds only the in-frame ones, with some missing. The data show fewer than 300,000 clones, roughly 89% seen once. This chain uses TRBV5-8 with TRBJ2-7, with 7 bases lining up with TRBD1. The specimen was PBMCs or T cells enriched from blood (not recorded which). The receptor comes from a man aged 35 to 55 who had recovered from COVID-19. The CDR3 DNA reads TGTGCCAGCAGCTTGCCCTGGACAGGAGCCTACGAGCAGTACTTC. It translates to CASSLPWTGAYEQYF.